This record looks at one TCR beta chain sequence and its context. At deep level, the assay was performed. The protocol was immunoSEQ multiplex PCR, while the TCRdb copy is restricted to in-frame clones and leaves out a portion. The sample shows some 600,000 clones, roughly 96% of them seen only once. The entry originates in a study of shared clonotypes between healthy human individuals. About the research overall: A few men and a couple of women, aged 18 to 49, were donors. The study used three CD4 naive, three CD4 memory, two CD8 naive and one CD8 memory plate per donor.

CD45RO negativity and positive selection for CCR7 defined naive CD8 cells, a population that excluded terminally differentiated effector memory CD45RA+ cells. Deletions cut 9 bases from V and 0 bases from J, with 8 bases between. The germline V gene has CDR1 SNHLY and CDR2 FYNNEI. The CDR3 spans 13 residues. The origin of this receptor is a woman aged 25-40 years in good health. The V gene is TRBV2, the J gene TRBJ1-4; no clear D gene. Sequences were obtained from naive CD8+ T cells sorted from blood. CDR3 coding DNA: TGTGCCAGGCGGGTTGCAACTAATGAAAAACTGTTTTTT. It codes for CARRVATNEKLFF. The whole variable domain, filled in from reference TRBV2 and TRBJ1-4, reads EPEVTQTPSHQVTQMGQEVILRCVPISNHLYFYWYRQILGQKVEFLVSFYNNEISEKSEIFDDQFSVERPDGSNFTLKIRSTKLEDSAMYFCARRVATNEKLFFGSGTQLSVL.